This entry lists 11 T cell receptor beta chains sequenced from one sample in a study of shared clonotypes between healthy human individuals. This table comes from immunoSEQ multiplex PCR, and its TCRdb copy is limited to in-frame clones, with some not included. The profile covers around 340,000 clones, with around 79% appearing a single time and about 10% taken by the ten largest. The sequencing sample was made of memory CD4+ T cells sorted from blood. Sample subset: CD45RA-negative fraction. These receptors originate from a man between 25 and 39 years old in good health.

This chain joins TRBV28 and TRBJ2-2; D unclear. Germline V lookup: CDR1 MDHEN, CDR2 SYDVKM. This CDR3 has 14 amino acids. V lost 2 bases, J lost 8 bases, and 12 bases lay in between. The CDR3 loop reads CASSLGGKTGELFF. DNA of the CDR3: TGTGCCAGCAGTTTAGGTGGGAAAACGGGGGAGCTGTTTTTT.

The chain uses TRBV28 and TRBJ1-2, with D perhaps matching TRBD1 (5 bases). Trimming took off 7 bases at V and 4 bases at J, with 19 bases between the two ends. Germline CDR1 MDHEN, CDR2 SYDVKM. This CDR3 has 15 residues. This CDR3 reads CASTLQPGYSYGYTF. The CDR3 DNA sequence: TGTGCCAGCACTCTTCAGCCAGGGTACAGCTATGGCTACACCTTC.

This clone was seen a few times. The chain carries TRBV10-1 and TRBJ2-1, with 10 bases that match TRBD2. V lost 6 bases, J lost 6 bases, and 5 bases stayed unmatched. This CDR3 has 14 amino acids. Germline loops: CDR1 WNHNN, CDR2 SYGVQD (reference sequence). Written as DNA, the CDR3 is TGCGCCAGCAGCCCTAGCGGGAGCGGCAATGAGCAGTTCTTC. Protein product: CASSPSGSGNEQFF.

This chain joins TRBV4-1 and TRBJ2-3; a weak D match, TRBD1 (6 bases). The CDR3 runs 14 residues. The germline V gene encodes CDR1 MGHRA and CDR2 YSYEKL. Deletions cut 3 bases from V and 2 bases from J, with 9 bases between. CDR3 amino acids: CASSQWGPTDTQYF. For the CDR3, the DNA is TGCGCCAGCAGCCAGTGGGGGCCCACAGATACGCAGTATTTT.

V gene TRBV27 combines with J gene TRBJ2-1; D not resolved. Trimming shortened V by 5 bases and J by 10 bases, and 21 bases separated the two germline ends. The CDR3 has 15 residues. Germline assignment: CDR1 MNHEY and CDR2 SMNVEV (reference sequence). The CDR3 reads CASSQYPYGLREQFF. CDR3 DNA sequence: TGTGCCAGCAGTCAGTACCCCTATGGGTTAAGGGAGCAGTTCTTC.

This chain uses TRBV7-8 with TRBJ2-7, with 9 bases that match TRBD2. The CDR3 sequence is 15 residues long. J gave up 4 bases and V 1 base, and 5 bases lay outside the gene matches. The V gene's germline CDR1 is SGHVS and CDR2 FQNEAQ. The CDR3 protein is CASSLEASGTYEQYF. The DNA for the CDR3 is TGTGCCAGCAGCTTAGAGGCTAGCGGGACATACGAGCAGTACTTC.

J is TRBJ1-2 and V is TRBV30; 9 nucleotides match TRBD1. Trimming removed 3 bases from V and 2 bases from J; junction bases left unmatched: 10. Germline V gene sequence: CDR1 GTSNPN, CDR2 SVGIG (reference sequence). The CDR3 runs 16 residues. The CDR3 spells CAWRKKQGADNYGYTF. CDR3 in DNA: TGTGCCTGGAGAAAGAAACAGGGGGCGGACAACTATGGCTACACCTTC.

The chain is built from TRBV7-2 and TRBJ2-1, with 9 bases lining up with TRBD2. CDR3 length: 15 amino acids. Germline V gene lookup returns CDR1 SGHTA and CDR2 FQGNSA. Trimming removed 7 bases from V and 5 bases from J; junction bases left unmatched: 9. The DNA of the CDR3 is TGTGCCAGCAAACTAGCGCTAGCGGGGCACAATGAGCAGTTCTTC. It codes for CASKLALAGHNEQFF.

The V gene is TRBV5-4, the J gene TRBJ1-2; unclear D gene. V lost 0 bases and J 4 bases, leaving 13 bases between the germline ends. Germline CDR1 reads SGHNT; CDR2 reads YYREEE (reference sequence). The length of the CDR3 is 15 residues. This CDR3 is CASSLATSPGYGYTF. The CDR3 DNA sequence: TGTGCCAGCAGCTTGGCCACATCTCCTGGCTATGGCTACACCTTC. The complete variable domain, with remaining parts taken from reference TRBV5-4 and TRBJ1-2, reads ETGVTQSPTHLIKTRGQQVTLRCSSQSGHNTVSWYQQALGQGPQFIFQYYREEENGRGNFPPRFSGLQFPNYSSELNVNALELDDSALYLCASSLATSPGYGYTFGSGTRLTVV.

This clone was picked up a small number of times. V gene TRBV7-2 combines with J gene TRBJ2-7; tentatively, D is TRBD1 or TRBD2 (6 bases each). V lost 5 bases to trimming and J lost 0 bases, with 14 bases between them. Germline loops: CDR1 SGHTA, CDR2 FQGNSA. The CDR3 contains 15 residues. This chain's CDR3 is CASSLRRGSSYEQYF. The DNA of the CDR3 is TGTGCCAGCAGCCTTCGGAGGGGGAGCTCCTACGAGCAGTACTTC.

The chain uses TRBV6-5 and TRBJ2-5; D may match TRBD1 or TRBD2 (5 bases each). The CDR3 covers 14 residues. Germline-derived CDR1 and CDR2 are MNHEY and SVGAGI. V was clipped by 6 bases and J by 4 bases, with 15 bases between them. DNA for the CDR3: TGTGCCAGCAGGGGGACCATCCCAGGAGAGACCCAGTACTTC. Amino acid sequence: CASRGTIPGETQYF.